This TCR beta chain was profiled in a study of PD-1 blockade in classical Hodgkin lymphoma. Worth noting for this clone: Its antigen is undetermined. Other DNA sequences in this sample translate to the same CDR3.

Overall study findings and caveats: CD4+ TCR diversity climbed significantly by C4D1, unlike CD8+ TCR diversity.

Relapse after autologous stem cell transplantation occurred in every patient, and brentuximab vedotin exposure varied. Only in-frame clones appear in the TCRdb table, and some are missing; sequencing was by immunoSEQ multiplex PCR. This table holds roughly 150,000 clones, about 81% found once. Germline CDR1 and CDR2: MNHEY and SMNVEV (reference sequence). V gave up 5 bases and J gave up 0 bases, with 10 bases separating them. The CDR3 totals 14 residues. Material: peripheral blood mononuclear cells (PBMCs), obtained before the second cycle of nivolumab. The origin of this receptor is a human donor with classical Hodgkin lymphoma. This sequence joins TRBV27 and TRBJ1-1; tentative D call: TRBD1 (6 bases). CDR3 region: CASSPGHLNTEAFF. The CDR3, as DNA: TGTGCCAGCAGTCCGGGACACCTGAACACTGAAGCTTTCTTT.